This passage covers 10 T cell receptor beta chains from one sample sequenced in a study of cytomegalovirus exposure and HLA in healthy donors. The PCR ran on 60 Vbeta and 13 Jbeta primers. Sequenced by immunoSEQ multiplex PCR; TCRdb stores in-frame clones only, minus some. This sample has 220,000 or so clones, with approximately 78% found just once. The material sequenced was PBMCs. Receptor source: a male donor in good health and CMV-seronegative.

This chain links TRBV9 with TRBJ2-1; 13 positions match TRBD2. The V and J ends lost 3 bases and 8 bases, in that order; junction bases with no gene match: 5. Germline V gives CDR1 SGDLS, CDR2 YYNGEE. The CDR3 runs to 15 residues. CDR3 bases: TGTGCCAGCAGCGCGGGACTAGCGGGACTTCATGAGCAGTTCTTC. Translated: CASSAGLAGLHEQFF.

The chain employs TRBV11-2 and TRBJ2-1; no reliable D call. CDR1 SGHAT and CDR2 FQNNGV come from the germline V gene. This CDR3 region has 15 residues. Trimming took 4 bases from V and 5 from J, leaving 15 bases between them. CDR3 sequence: CASSSNRDINNEQFF. Written as DNA, the CDR3 is TGTGCCAGCAGCTCAAACAGAGATATAAACAATGAGCAGTTCTTC.

This clone was seen a handful of times. The V and J genes are TRBV18 and TRBJ1-4; D not certain. The CDR3 is made up of 12 amino acids. Germline CDR1 KGHSH, CDR2 LQKENI. V shed 1 base and J shed 12 bases, with 9 bases lying between them. CDR3 in DNA: TGTGCCAGCTCACCACGGAGAATGGAACTGTTTTTT. It yields the protein CASSPRRMELFF.

This clone has only a few counts. This chain joins TRBV28 and TRBJ1-4; tentative D call: TRBD1 (5 bases). This CDR3 comprises 10 residues. Germline CDR1 and CDR2: MDHEN and SYDVKM. V dropped 11 bases and J dropped 8 bases, with 9 bases sitting between them. CDR3 bases: TGTGCCGGGGGGAGGGAAAAACTGTTTTTT. It is translated as CAGGREKLFF.

This clone was counted only a few times. Additional DNA sequences in this sample encode the identical CDR3. This chain uses TRBV19 with TRBJ2-7; D may be TRBD1 (5 bases). CDR3 length equals 13 residues. Per the germline V gene, CDR1 is LNHDA and CDR2 is SQIVND (reference sequence). Trimming removed 5 bases at V and 3 bases at J, with 11 bases between. The CDR3 here is CASSLTGVYEQYF. The CDR3 region has the DNA TGTGCCAGTAGTCTTACAGGTGTCTACGAGCAGTACTTC.

The chain's CDR3 is CASSTSQGATGYTF. DNA for the CDR3: TGTGCCAGTAGTACCTCACAGGGGGCCACTGGCTACACCTTC. The V call is TRBV19, the J call TRBJ1-2; 9 bases agree with TRBD1. Germline lookup yields CDR1 LNHDA and CDR2 SQIVND (reference sequence). Trimming at V came to 4 bases and at J to 7 bases, leaving 7 bases not matched to a gene. The CDR3 runs 14 residues.

J is TRBJ1-1 and V is TRBV29-1, with TRBD1 matching 9 bases. Germline V CDR1 and CDR2: SQVTM, ANQGSEA. After removal of 5 bases from V and 1 base from J, the junction contained 17 bases not matched to a gene. The CDR3 spans 18 residues. The CDR3 protein is CSVTILQGARPTNTEAFF. The CDR3 region has the DNA TGCAGCGTTACAATTCTACAGGGGGCTCGCCCGACGAACACTGAAGCTTTCTTT.

This chain links TRBV4-1 with TRBJ1-2; TRBD1 matches 8 bases. CDR1 and CDR2 (germline): MGHRA, YSYEKL. The V gene end was trimmed by 1 base and the J gene end by 3 bases; junction bases not matched to a gene: 4. This CDR3 has 15 amino acids. The CDR3 loop reads CASSQGQGADYGYTF. The CDR3, as DNA: TGCGCCAGCAGCCAAGGGCAGGGGGCTGACTATGGCTACACCTTC.

CDR3 protein: CASSLGQFPGEPQHF. The CDR3 coding sequence is TGTGCCAGCAGCCTGGGACAGTTCCCAGGTGAGCCCCAGCATTTT. The V and J genes are TRBV5-6 and TRBJ1-5; TRBD1 matches at 7 bases. After removal of 4 bases from V and 8 bases from J, the junction contained 12 bases not matched to a gene. The CDR3 sequence is 15 residues long. Germline V gene sequence: CDR1 SGHDT, CDR2 YYEEEE.

The V and J genes are TRBV11-2 and TRBJ1-1; D gene unclear. This CDR3 region has 13 residues. Trimming stripped 4 bases from V and 5 bases from J, with 11 bases between. CDR1 and CDR2 (germline): SGHAT, FQNNGV. The chain's CDR3 is CASSSSIKTEAFF. DNA of the CDR3: TGTGCCAGCAGCTCTAGTATAAAGACTGAAGCTTTCTTT.